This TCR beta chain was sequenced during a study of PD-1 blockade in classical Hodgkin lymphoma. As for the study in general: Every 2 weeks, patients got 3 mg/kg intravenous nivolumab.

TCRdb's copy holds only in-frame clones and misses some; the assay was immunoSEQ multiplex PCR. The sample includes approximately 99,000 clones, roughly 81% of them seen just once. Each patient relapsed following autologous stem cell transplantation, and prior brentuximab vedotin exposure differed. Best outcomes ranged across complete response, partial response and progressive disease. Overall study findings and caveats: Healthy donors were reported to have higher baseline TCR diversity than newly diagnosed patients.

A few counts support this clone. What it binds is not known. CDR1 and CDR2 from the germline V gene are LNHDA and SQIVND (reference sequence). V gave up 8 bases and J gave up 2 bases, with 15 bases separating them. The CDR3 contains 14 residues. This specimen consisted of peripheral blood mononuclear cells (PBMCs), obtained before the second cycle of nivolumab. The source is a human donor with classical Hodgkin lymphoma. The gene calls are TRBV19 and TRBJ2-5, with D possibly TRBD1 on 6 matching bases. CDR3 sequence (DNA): TGTGCCAGTGGAAAACAGGGAAATCAAGAGACCCAGTACTTC. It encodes CASGKQGNQETQYF.